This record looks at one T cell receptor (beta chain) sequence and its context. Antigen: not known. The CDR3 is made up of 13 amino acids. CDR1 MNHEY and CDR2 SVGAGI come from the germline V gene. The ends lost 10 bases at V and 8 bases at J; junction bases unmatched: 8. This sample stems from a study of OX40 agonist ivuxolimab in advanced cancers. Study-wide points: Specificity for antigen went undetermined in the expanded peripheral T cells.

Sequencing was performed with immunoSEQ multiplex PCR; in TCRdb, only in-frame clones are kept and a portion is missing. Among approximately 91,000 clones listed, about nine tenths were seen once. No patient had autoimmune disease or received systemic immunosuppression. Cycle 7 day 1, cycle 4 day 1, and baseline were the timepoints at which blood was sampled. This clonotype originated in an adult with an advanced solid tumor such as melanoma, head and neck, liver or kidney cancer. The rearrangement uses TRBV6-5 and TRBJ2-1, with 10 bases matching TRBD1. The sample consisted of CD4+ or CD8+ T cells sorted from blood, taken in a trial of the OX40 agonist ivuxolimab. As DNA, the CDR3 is TGTGCCACCGGAGACAGGGGGCGGGATGAGCAGTTCTTC. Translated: CATGDRGRDEQFF.